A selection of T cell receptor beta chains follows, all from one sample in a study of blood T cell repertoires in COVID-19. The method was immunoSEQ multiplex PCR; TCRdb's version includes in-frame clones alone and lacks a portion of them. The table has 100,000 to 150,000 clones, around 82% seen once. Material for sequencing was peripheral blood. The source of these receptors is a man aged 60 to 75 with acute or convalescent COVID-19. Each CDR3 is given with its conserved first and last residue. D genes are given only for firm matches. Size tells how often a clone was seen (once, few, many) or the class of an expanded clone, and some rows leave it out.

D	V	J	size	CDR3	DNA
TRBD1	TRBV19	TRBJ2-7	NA	CASSRTGTYEQYF	TGTGCCAGTAGCCGGACAGGTACCTACGAGCAGTACTTC
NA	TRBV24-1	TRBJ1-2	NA	CATSDTGGGYTF	TGTGCCACCAGTGACACGGGAGGGGGCTACACCTTC
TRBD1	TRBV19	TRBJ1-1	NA	CASSWSGGVGNTEAFF	TGTGCCAGTAGTTGGTCAGGGGGCGTGGGGAACACTGAAGCTTTCTTT
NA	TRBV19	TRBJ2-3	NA	CATRNDAGRVTQYF	TGTGCCACCCGTAACGACGCGGGACGGGTTACGCAGTATTTT
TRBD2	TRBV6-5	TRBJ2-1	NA	CASGASGRFNEQFF	TGTGCCAGTGGGGCTAGCGGGAGGTTCAATGAGCAGTTCTTC
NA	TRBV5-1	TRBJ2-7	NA	CASSLTSAGGGREQYF	TGCGCCAGCAGCTTGACGTCCGCAGGGGGAGGACGCGAGCAGTACTTC
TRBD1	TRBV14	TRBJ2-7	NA	CASSRQGYEQYF	TGTGCCAGCAGCAGACAGGGGTACGAGCAGTACTTC
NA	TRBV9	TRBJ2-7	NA	CASSPSRASYEQYF	TGTGCCAGCAGCCCCTCGAGGGCTTCCTACGAGCAGTACTTC
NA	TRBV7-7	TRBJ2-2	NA	CASSRSETGELFF	TGTGCCAGCAGCCGCTCAGAAACCGGGGAGCTGTTTTTT
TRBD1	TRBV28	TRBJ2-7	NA	CASSARDSPNYEQYF	TGTGCCAGCAGTGCCCGGGACAGCCCAAACTACGAGCAGTACTTC
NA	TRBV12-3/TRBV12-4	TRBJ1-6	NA	CASSQVGSPLHF	TGTGCCAGCAGCCAAGTCGGTTCACCCCTCCACTTT
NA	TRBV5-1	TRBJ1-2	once	CASSLADSYGYTF	TGCGCCAGCAGCTTGGCGGACAGCTATGGCTACACCTTC
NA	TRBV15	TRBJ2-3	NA	CATSRDMAPSTDTQYF	TGTGCCACCAGCAGAGATATGGCTCCTAGCACAGATACGCAGTATTTT
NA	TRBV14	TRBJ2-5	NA	CASSPRTPSQETQYF	TGTGCCAGCAGCCCTAGGACACCTTCACAAGAGACCCAGTACTTC
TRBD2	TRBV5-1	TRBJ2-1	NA	CASSWTSGGSNEQFF	TGCGCCAGCAGCTGGACTAGCGGGGGATCGAATGAGCAGTTCTTC
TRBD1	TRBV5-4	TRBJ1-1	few	CASSAVPGTGGFGNTEAFF	TGTGCCAGCAGCGCAGTTCCCGGGACAGGGGGATTCGGGAACACTGAAGCTTTCTTT
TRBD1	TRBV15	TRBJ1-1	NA	CATSTPGGTEAFF	TGTGCCACCAGCACCCCAGGGGGCACTGAAGCTTTCTTT
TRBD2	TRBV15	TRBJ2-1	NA	CATSWTSAEQFF	TGTGCCACCAGCTGGACTAGCGCTGAGCAGTTCTTC
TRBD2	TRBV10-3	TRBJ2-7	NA	CAISEGTRGVQYF	TGTGCCATCAGTGAGGGGACTAGAGGGGTGCAGTACTTC
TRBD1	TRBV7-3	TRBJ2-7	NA	CASSLGTGLIYEQYF	TGTGCCAGCAGCTTAGGGACAGGGCTCATCTACGAGCAGTACTTC
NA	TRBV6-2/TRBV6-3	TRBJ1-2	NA	CASSRQSDGGYTF	TGTGCCAGCAGCAGACAGTCGGACGGTGGCTACACCTTC
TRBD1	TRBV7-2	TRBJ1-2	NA	CASSPRRQGPNYGYTF	TGTGCCAGCAGCCCCCGCCGACAGGGGCCTAACTATGGCTACACCTTC
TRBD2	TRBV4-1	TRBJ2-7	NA	CASSPVRAGGPMQYF	TGCGCCAGCAGTCCTGTACGGGCGGGGGGGCCTATGCAGTACTTC
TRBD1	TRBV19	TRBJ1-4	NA	CASSRTGTVEKLFF	TGTGCCAGTAGTCGGACAGGGACTGTTGAAAAACTGTTTTTT
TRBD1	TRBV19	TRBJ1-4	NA	CASSPRTGGRGNEKLFF	TGTGCCAGTAGTCCGCGGACAGGGGGAAGGGGTAATGAAAAACTGTTTTTT
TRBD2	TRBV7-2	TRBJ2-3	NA	CASRTGGGDTQYF	TGTGCCTCCAGGACGGGAGGGGGAGATACGCAGTATTTT
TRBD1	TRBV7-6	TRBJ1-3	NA	CASSPITGVGNTIYF	TGTGCCAGCAGCCCCATAACAGGGGTAGGAAACACCATATATTTT
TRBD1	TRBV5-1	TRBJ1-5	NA	CASSPDRGNQPQHF	TGCGCCAGCAGCCCCGACAGGGGCAATCAGCCCCAGCATTTT
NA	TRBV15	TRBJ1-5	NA	CATSWGGEGNQPQHF	TGTGCCACCAGCTGGGGGGGCGAAGGCAATCAGCCCCAGCATTTT
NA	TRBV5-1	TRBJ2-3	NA	CASSLALATDTQYF	TGCGCCAGCAGCTTGGCGCTAGCAACAGATACGCAGTATTTT
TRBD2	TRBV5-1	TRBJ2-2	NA	CASSVQRGGTGELFF	TGCGCCAGCAGCGTACAGCGGGGGGGTACCGGGGAGCTGTTTTTT
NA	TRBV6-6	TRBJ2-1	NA	CASSYLAGANEQFF	TGTGCCAGCAGTTACTTGGCGGGGGCCAATGAGCAGTTCTTC
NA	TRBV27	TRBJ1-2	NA	CASSLGQNYGYTF	TGTGCCAGCAGTTTAGGCCAAAACTATGGCTACACCTTC
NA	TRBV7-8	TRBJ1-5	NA	CASSLWASNQPQHF	TGTGCCAGCAGCTTATGGGCCTCCAATCAGCCCCAGCATTTT
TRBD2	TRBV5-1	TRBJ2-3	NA	CASSTGLAGGGGADTQYF	TGCGCCAGCAGCACAGGACTAGCGGGGGGCGGAGGTGCAGATACGCAGTATTTT
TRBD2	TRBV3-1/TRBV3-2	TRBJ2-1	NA	CASSQLTSGRPRAYNEQFF	TGTGCCAGCAGCCAACTTACTAGCGGGCGGCCACGAGCTTACAATGAGCAGTTCTTC
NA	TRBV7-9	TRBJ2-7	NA	CASSLGWGERELNEQYF	TGTGCCAGCAGCTTAGGGTGGGGGGAGCGCGAACTTAACGAGCAGTACTTC
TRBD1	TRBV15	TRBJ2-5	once	CATSRSLQGGETQYF	TGTGCCACCAGCAGATCACTACAGGGGGGAGAGACCCAGTACTTC
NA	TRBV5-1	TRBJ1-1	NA	CASSFDREAFF	TGCGCCAGCAGCTTTGACAGGGAAGCTTTCTTT
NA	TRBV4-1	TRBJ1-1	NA	CASSPFRTNTEAFF	TGCGCCAGCAGCCCGTTCCGGACTAACACTGAAGCTTTCTTT
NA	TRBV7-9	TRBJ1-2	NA	CASSLAASFNYGYTF	TGTGCCAGCAGCTTAGCAGCGAGCTTTAACTATGGCTACACCTTC
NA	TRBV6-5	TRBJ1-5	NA	CASEQSGRGGPQHF	TGTGCCAGCGAACAATCGGGGCGCGGGGGGCCCCAGCATTTT
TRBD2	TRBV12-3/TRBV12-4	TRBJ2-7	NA	CASSLGLAGEQYF	TGTGCCAGCAGTTTGGGACTAGCGGGCGAGCAGTACTTC
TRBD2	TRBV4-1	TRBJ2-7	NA	CASSPTGLAGAMSYEQYF	TGCGCCAGCAGCCCGACCGGACTAGCGGGGGCTATGAGCTACGAGCAGTACTTC
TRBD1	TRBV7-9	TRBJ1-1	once	CASSSGTGDGGTEAFF	TGTGCCAGCAGCTCGGGGACAGGGGACGGGGGCACTGAAGCTTTCTTT
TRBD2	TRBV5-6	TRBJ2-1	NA	CASSLFGGASYNEQFF	TGTGCCAGCAGCTTGTTCGGGGGGGCGTCCTACAATGAGCAGTTCTTC